One TCR beta chain is described in this entry. Its target is unknown. In the PCR, 60 Vbeta and 13 Jbeta primers were used. Generated by immunoSEQ multiplex PCR, the TCRdb table keeps only in-frame clones and is missing some. The data show hundreds of thousands of clones, with roughly 85% seen just once and about 0.25% held by the top ten. This specimen belongs to a study of cytomegalovirus exposure and HLA in healthy donors. About the research overall: Earlier work reported roughly 120 million unique TCR beta sequences from 150 million to 200 million T cells. The Caucasian-associated ancestry cluster held less than 85% of a few hundred genotyped donors. Overall study findings and caveats: Confirmation in vitro established that a few CMV-associated chains were specific for CMV antigens. The sole available immune exposure information was CMV serostatus.

In germline, CDR1 is WNHNN, CDR2 SYGVQD (reference sequence). V was clipped by 4 bases and J by 6 bases, with 7 bases between them. CDR3 length: 12 amino acids. Sequenced material: PBMCs. This TCR was recovered from a girl aged 2 to 10 in good health and CMV-seronegative. The gene calls are TRBV10-1 and TRBJ2-1, with D possibly TRBD1 on 5 matching bases. CDR3 protein: CASSGQRNEQFF. CDR3 in DNA: TGCGCCAGCAGTGGACAGCGCAATGAGCAGTTCTTC.